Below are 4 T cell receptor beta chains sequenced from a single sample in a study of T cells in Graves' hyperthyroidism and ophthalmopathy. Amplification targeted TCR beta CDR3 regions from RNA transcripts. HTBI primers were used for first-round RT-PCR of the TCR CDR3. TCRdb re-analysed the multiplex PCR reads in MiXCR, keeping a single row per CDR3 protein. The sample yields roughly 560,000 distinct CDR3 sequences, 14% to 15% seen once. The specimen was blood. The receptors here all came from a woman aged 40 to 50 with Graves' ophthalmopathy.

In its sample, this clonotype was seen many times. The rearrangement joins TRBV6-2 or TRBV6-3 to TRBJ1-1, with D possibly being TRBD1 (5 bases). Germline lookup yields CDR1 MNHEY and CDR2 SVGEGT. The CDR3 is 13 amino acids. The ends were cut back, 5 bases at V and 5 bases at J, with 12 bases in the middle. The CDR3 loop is CASSRPRQTEAFF. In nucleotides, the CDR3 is TGTGCCAGCAGTCGACCTCGACAGACTGAAGCTTTCTTT.

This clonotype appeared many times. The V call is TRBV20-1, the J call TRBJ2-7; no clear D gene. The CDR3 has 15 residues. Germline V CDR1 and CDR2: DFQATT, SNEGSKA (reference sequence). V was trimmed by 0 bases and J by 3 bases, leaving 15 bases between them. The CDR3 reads CSARDYDLSNYEQYF. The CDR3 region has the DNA TGCAGTGCTAGAGATTATGACCTCAGTAACTACGAGCAGTACTTC.

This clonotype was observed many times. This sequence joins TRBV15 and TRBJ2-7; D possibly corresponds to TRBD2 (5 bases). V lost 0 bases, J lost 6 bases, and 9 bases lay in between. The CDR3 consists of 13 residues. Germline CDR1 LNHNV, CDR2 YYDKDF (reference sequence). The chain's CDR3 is CATSRDGAGEQYF. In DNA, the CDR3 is TGTGCCACCAGCAGAGATGGCGCGGGCGAGCAGTACTTC.

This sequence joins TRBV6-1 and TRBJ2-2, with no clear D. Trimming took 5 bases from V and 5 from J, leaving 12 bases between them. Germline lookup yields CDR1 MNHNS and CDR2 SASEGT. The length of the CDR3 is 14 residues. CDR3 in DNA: TGTGCCAGCAGTCCCTTAGGGCGGACCGGGGAGCTGTTTTTT. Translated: CASSPLGRTGELFF.